Below, 14 T cell receptor beta chains from the same sample are listed, as sequenced in a study of breast tumors, draining lymph nodes, adjacent tissues. TCRdb re-analysed the multiplex PCR reads in MiXCR, keeping a single row per CDR3 protein. The sample carries fewer than 25,000 distinct CDR3 sequences, 60% to 75% recorded once. Sequencing input: tumor-adjacent breast tissue. The source is a female donor with breast cancer. Some clones in this sample may be carry-over from other donors' samples.

This clonotype is medium-sized. This chain links TRBV9 with TRBJ2-7; a weak D match, TRBD1 (5 bases). Germline loops: CDR1 SGDLS, CDR2 YYNGEE. The CDR3 length is 15 residues. Trimming left V 0 bases short and J 5 bases short, with 15 bases between. The CDR3 coding sequence is TGTGCCAGCAGCGTAGGTCAGGGATTGGGGCACGAGCAGTACTTC. The encoded protein is CASSVGQGLGHEQYF.

The chain joins TRBV20-1 to TRBJ2-3; 8 nucleotides match TRBD2. Trimming removed 4 bases from V and 2 bases from J; junction bases left unmatched: 8. From germline, CDR1 is DFQATT and CDR2 SNEGSKA (reference sequence). CDR3 length equals 15 residues. The CDR3 is CSATSGPPPTDTQYF. The DNA for the CDR3 is TGCAGTGCTACTAGCGGGCCCCCCCCCACAGATACGCAGTATTTT.

V usage is TRBV6-6 and J usage is TRBJ1-2, with TRBD1 as a possible D gene (6 bases). Germline lookup yields CDR1 MNHNY and CDR2 SVGAGI (reference sequence). The CDR3 covers 15 residues. Trimming cost V 3 bases and J 3 bases, with 14 bases left between them. Here the CDR3 reads CASSYQGQTDYGYTF. The CDR3, as DNA: TGTGCCAGCAGTTATCAAGGACAGACTGACTATGGCTACACCTTC.

V is TRBV20-1 and J is TRBJ2-1, with 9 bases lining up with TRBD2. The CDR3 length is 20 residues. V lost 2 bases to trimming and J lost 1 base; unmatched junction nucleotides: 18. Per germline, CDR1 DFQATT and CDR2 SNEGSKA (reference sequence). The DNA for the CDR3 is TGCAGTGCTAGATTTTCGATAGCGGGAGAATTGATGGTATCCTACAATGAGCAGTTCTTC. Translation gives CSARFSIAGELMVSYNEQFF.

This sequence joins TRBV20-1 and TRBJ2-3; D is undetermined. This CDR3 comprises 14 residues. Germline CDR1 is DFQATT and CDR2 is SNEGSKA (reference sequence). Trimming stripped 2 bases from V and 1 base from J, with 10 bases between. CDR3 region: CSARNPTGTDTQYF. In DNA, the CDR3 is TGCAGTGCTAGAAATCCCACTGGCACAGATACGCAGTATTTT.

The chain employs TRBV20-1 and TRBJ2-7, with TRBD1 matching 8 bases. CDR1 and CDR2 from the germline V gene are DFQATT and SNEGSKA (reference sequence). The CDR3 is 14 residues long. V lost 3 bases, J lost 3 bases, and 7 bases stayed unmatched. The CDR3 spells CSARLQGAGYEQYF. In DNA form, the CDR3 reads TGCAGTGCTAGGCTTCAGGGGGCCGGCTACGAGCAGTACTTC.

The V gene is TRBV5-1, the J gene TRBJ1-4; D is unclear. This CDR3 is built from 14 residues. V gave up 2 bases and J gave up 8 bases, with 13 bases separating them. Germline V gives CDR1 SGHRS, CDR2 YFSETQ. This CDR3 reads CASSLRAQTEKLFF. CDR3 DNA: TGCGCCAGCAGCTTACGGGCACAAACAGAAAAACTGTTTTTT. The whole variable domain, filled in from reference TRBV5-1 and TRBJ1-4, reads KAGVTQTPRYLIKTRGQQVTLSCSPISGHRSVSWYQQTPGQGLQFLFEYFSETQRNKGNFPGRFSGRQFSNSRSEMNVSTLELGDSALYLCASSLRAQTEKLFFGSGTQLSVL.

This clonotype occurred a few times. V gene TRBV29-1 combines with J gene TRBJ2-3, with D possibly TRBD2 on 6 matching bases. The ends were cut back, 7 bases at V and 3 bases at J, with 14 bases in the middle. This CDR3 region has 13 residues. CDR1 is SQVTM, CDR2 ANQGSEA, per germline. The CDR3 is CSARGTGTDTQYF. The CDR3 DNA sequence: TGCAGCGCCCGGGGGACGGGAACAGATACGCAGTATTTT.

The J gene is TRBJ2-7, the V gene TRBV6-1, with 12 bases matching TRBD2. Germline loops: CDR1 MNHNS, CDR2 SASEGT. V shed 5 bases and J 2 bases; nucleotides not matched to a gene: 10. This CDR3 spans 17 amino acids. CDR3 sequence: CASSSGRTSGEAYEQYF. In DNA form, the CDR3 reads TGTGCCAGCAGTTCAGGGAGGACTAGCGGGGAAGCCTACGAGCAGTACTTC.

This clonotype has just a few counts. V gene TRBV2 combines with J gene TRBJ2-7; 8 bases align to TRBD1. V lost 5 bases, J lost 2 bases, and 23 bases stayed unmatched. The CDR3 sequence is 20 residues long. Per germline, CDR1 SNHLY and CDR2 FYNNEI. DNA for the CDR3: TGTGCCAGCAGTTTCCCACTCTCAGGACAGGGCGGGCAGGGAACCTACGAGCAGTACTTC. Its protein product is CASSFPLSGQGGQGTYEQYF. Variable domain in full (rest from reference TRBV2 and TRBJ2-7): EPEVTQTPSHQVTQMGQEVILRCVPISNHLYFYWYRQILGQKVEFLVSFYNNEISEKSEIFDDQFSVERPDGSNFTLKIRSTKLEDSAMYFCASSFPLSGQGGQGTYEQYFGPGTRLTVT.

Regarding this clonotype: Its ends do not fully match the called genes, so a read error is possible. J is TRBJ2-7 and V is TRBV20-1; TRBD2 agrees at 8 bases. Germline V gene sequence: CDR1 DFQATT, CDR2 SNEGSKA (reference sequence). The CDR3 loop spans 13 amino acids. The CDR3 DNA sequence: TGCAGTGCCAGAGCGGGAGTCGACTACGAGCAGTACTTC. As protein: CSARAGVDYEQYF.

The J gene is TRBJ2-7, the V gene TRBV6-4, with D perhaps TRBD1 (6 bases). V was clipped by 6 bases and J by 3 bases, with 12 bases between them. Germline V gene lookup returns CDR1 MRHNA and CDR2 SNTAGT. This CDR3 is built from 13 residues. CDR3 region: CASSKEQGYEQYF. The CDR3 region has the DNA TGTGCCAGCAGCAAAGAACAGGGCTACGAGCAGTACTTC.

The chain carries TRBV20-1 and TRBJ2-7, with a weak D call TRBD2 (6 bases). Germline assignment: CDR1 DFQATT and CDR2 SNEGSKA (reference sequence). Trimming pared 3 bases from V and 6 bases from J, leaving 18 bases between. The CDR3 contains 14 residues. CDR3 residues: CSASRLAESREQYF. DNA for the CDR3: TGCAGTGCTAGTAGGTTAGCGGAATCCCGCGAGCAGTACTTC.

As for this clonotype: The missing conserved phenylalanine or tryptophan at the end of this CDR3 makes a read error likely. The CDR3: CASSLSGTSAQYS. DNA for the CDR3: TGTGCCAGCAGCTTAAGTGGGACTTCGGCGCAGTATTCT. V usage is TRBV7-2 and J usage is TRBJ2-3; possibly TRBD2 for D (6 bases). The CDR3 has 13 residues. Looked up from germline, CDR1 is SGHTA and CDR2 is FQGNSA. V lost 2 bases to trimming and J lost 10 bases, with 13 bases between them.